The 17 T cell receptor beta chains reported below all come from one sample, sequenced in a study of radiation and T cells in renal cell carcinoma. Specified treatment: 15 Gy SBRT to primary tumor, nephrectomy 4 weeks later. TCRdb's copy holds only in-frame clones and misses some; the assay was immunoSEQ multiplex PCR. The sample shows roughly 14,000 clones, 64% of them seen only once. The starting material was tumor tissue, obtained from a patient whose treatment included radiotherapy and nephrectomy. These TCRs come from an older woman with renal cell carcinoma.

This clone has only one observation. The rearrangement uses TRBV2 and TRBJ1-2; D remains unclear. V dropped 5 bases and J dropped 4 bases, with 14 bases sitting between them. This CDR3 has 14 residues. Germline loops: CDR1 SNHLY, CDR2 FYNNEI. CDR3 loop: CASSPQTQSYGYTF. The CDR3 DNA reads as TGTGCCAGCAGTCCCCAGACGCAATCCTATGGCTACACCTTC. The complete variable domain, with remaining parts taken from reference TRBV2 and TRBJ1-2, reads EPEVTQTPSHQVTQMGQEVILRCVPISNHLYFYWYRQILGQKVEFLVSFYNNEISEKSEIFDDQFSVERPDGSNFTLKIRSTKLEDSAMYFCASSPQTQSYGYTFGSGTRLTVV.

The genes are TRBV10-3 and TRBJ2-2, with 7 positions matching TRBD1. The CDR3 contains 12 residues. Trimming cost V 11 bases and J 4 bases; bases outside gene matches: 4. Per the germline V gene, CDR1 is ENHRY and CDR2 is SYGVKD. The CDR3 protein is CASRQGTGELFF. The CDR3 DNA sequence: TGTGCCTCCAGACAGGGCACCGGGGAGCTGTTTTTT.

This clone was detected only a few times. The rearrangement joins TRBV11-2 to TRBJ2-7, with 7 bases that match TRBD2. The CDR3 spans 16 residues. Germline CDR1 is SGHAT and CDR2 is FQNNGV. The V and J ends lost 5 bases and 7 bases, in that order; junction bases with no gene match: 17. The CDR3 nucleotides are TGTGCCAGCAGCCCTAGCGGTTTGGCCCGGGGATGGGAGCAGTACTTC. Its translation is CASSPSGLARGWEQYF.

The CDR3 coding sequence is TGTGCCAGCAGTGATTTAAGAGATACGCAGTATTTT. This codes for CASSDLRDTQYF. V usage is TRBV6-1 and J usage is TRBJ2-3; D gene unclear. The CDR3 spans 12 residues. The germline gives CDR1 MNHNS, CDR2 SASEGT. The germline V and J ends were trimmed by 3 bases and 5 bases, with 6 bases remaining between them.

This clone was seen more than once but under ten times. The V call is TRBV6-1, the J call TRBJ1-5; maybe TRBD1 (5 bases). Deletions cut 4 bases from V and 0 bases from J, with 7 bases between. Germline V gene data show CDR1 as MNHNS and CDR2 as SASEGT. This CDR3 is 14 amino acids long. The CDR3 is CASSAGTSNQPQHF. As DNA, the CDR3 is TGTGCCAGCAGTGCGGGGACTAGCAATCAGCCCCAGCATTTT.

This clone was observed a single time. J is TRBJ1-6 and V is TRBV27, with D possibly TRBD1 on 5 matching bases. Germline V gene sequence: CDR1 MNHEY, CDR2 SMNVEV (reference sequence). V gave up 2 bases and J gave up 7 bases, with 21 bases separating them. The CDR3 is made up of 18 amino acids. CDR3 amino acids: CASSLGQGGLLINSPLHF. CDR3 nucleotides: TGTGCCAGCAGTTTAGGTCAGGGCGGCCTATTGATCAATTCACCCCTCCACTTT.

This sequence joins TRBV6-5 and TRBJ2-1; possibly TRBD1 for D (6 bases). Germline CDR1 reads MNHEY; CDR2 reads SVGAGI. Trimming took off 7 bases at V and 6 bases at J, with 19 bases between the two ends. CDR3 length: 15 amino acids. CDR3 amino acids: CASTTLRKGVNEQFF. The CDR3 DNA reads TGTGCCAGCACCACTCTTCGGAAGGGGGTCAATGAGCAGTTCTTC.

This chain joins TRBV9 and TRBJ2-2, with 9 positions matching TRBD2. The CDR3 length is 17 residues. V lost 4 bases to trimming and J lost 3 bases; unmatched junction nucleotides: 10. CDR1 is SGDLS and CDR2 is YYNGEE in the germline V gene. This chain's CDR3 is CASSSPGLAGYTGELFF. The DNA for the CDR3 is TGTGCCAGCAGCAGCCCGGGGCTAGCGGGGTACACCGGGGAGCTGTTTTTT.

This chain connects TRBV9 to TRBJ2-3, with 7 bases identical to TRBD1. This CDR3 contains 14 residues. The germline V gene has CDR1 SGDLS and CDR2 YYNGEE. After removal of 0 bases from V and 12 bases from J, the junction contained 10 bases not matched to a gene. The CDR3 loop reads CASSVGPTGERQYF. CDR3 bases: TGTGCCAGCAGCGTAGGCCCAACAGGGGAGCGTCAGTATTTT.

V is TRBV19 and J is TRBJ1-2; D possibly corresponds to TRBD1 (5 bases). Germline CDR1 is LNHDA and CDR2 is SQIVND (reference sequence). The CDR3 sequence is 13 residues long. Trimming removed 6 bases from V and 2 bases from J, with 10 bases in between. Written as DNA, the CDR3 is TGTGCCAGTAGGACCGGGGGGAACTATGGCTACACCTTC. This codes for CASRTGGNYGYTF.

The J gene is TRBJ2-5, the V gene TRBV5-1; no firm D call. V lost 2 bases, J lost 5 bases, and 13 bases lay in between. CDR1 and CDR2 (germline): SGHRS, YFSETQ. The CDR3 runs to 14 residues. CDR3 nucleotide sequence: TGCGCCAGCAGCTTCCTTATGGGTCGGGAGACCCAGTACTTC. This sequence encodes CASSFLMGRETQYF.

The rearrangement links TRBV5-3 to TRBJ2-7, with D perhaps TRBD1 (5 bases). TRBV5-3 is an open reading frame, and its role is uncertain. The CDR3 runs 14 residues. The V and J ends lost 2 bases and 2 bases respectively, with 11 bases between them. CDR3 loop: CARSFWGSPYEQYF. CDR3 DNA: TGTGCCAGAAGCTTCTGGGGCAGCCCCTACGAGCAGTACTTC.

The rearrangement joins TRBV7-6 to TRBJ2-1; D might be TRBD1 or TRBD2, each matching 5 bases. The CDR3 sequence is 17 residues long. V dropped 4 bases and J dropped 4 bases, with 20 bases sitting between them. Germline V gives CDR1 SGHVS, CDR2 FNYEAQ. The CDR3 bases are TGTGCCAGCAGCTCCCGCCTCGGGGCAGGGTTATACAATGAGCAGTTCTTC. Residues: CASSSRLGAGLYNEQFF.

This clone is medium-sized (0.01 to 0.1%) by share. The chain is built from TRBV7-6 and TRBJ2-7; maybe TRBD1 (5 bases). The CDR3 is 14 amino acids. In germline, CDR1 is SGHVS, CDR2 FNYEAQ. Between the trimmed V and J ends, which lost 1 base and 6 bases, there was a span of 13 bases. CDR3 protein: CASSLGSTGSEQYF. Here the CDR3 DNA reads TGTGCCAGCAGCTTAGGTTCCACAGGATCCGAGCAGTACTTC.

The rearrangement links TRBV7-2 to TRBJ1-2; 7 bases align to TRBD1. Per the germline V gene, CDR1 is SGHTA and CDR2 is FQGNSA. The CDR3 spans 13 residues. Germline trimming cut 8 bases from V and 6 bases from J; bases unmatched to any gene: 9. The CDR3: CASSGSQGDGYTF. In nucleotides, the CDR3 is TGTGCCAGCTCCGGATCCCAGGGGGATGGCTACACCTTC.

This clone qualifies as medium-sized. V usage is TRBV10-1 and J usage is TRBJ1-2; D is ambiguous. V lost 0 bases to trimming and J lost 8 bases, with 10 bases between them. Germline CDR1 reads WNHNN; CDR2 reads SYGVQD (reference sequence). CDR3 length: 13 amino acids. The CDR3 region is CASSESKSTGYTF. The CDR3 coding sequence is TGCGCCAGCAGTGAGTCGAAGTCGACCGGCTACACCTTC.

This rearrangement joins TRBV6-5 to TRBJ2-1; D ambiguous. Trimming shortened V by 4 bases and J by 11 bases, and 15 bases separated the two germline ends. Germline V gene data show CDR1 as MNHEY and CDR2 as SVGAGI. The CDR3 is 13 residues long. This chain's CDR3 is CASSSNPARQQFF. CDR3 DNA sequence: TGTGCCAGCAGTTCCAATCCCGCCCGCCAGCAGTTCTTC.